This T cell receptor beta chain was identified in a study of monozygotic twins with inflammatory bowel disease (dated by TCRdb to between 2017 and 2020). In terms of the full investigation: In total, approximately 30 monozygotic twin pairs made up the full study: 19 Danish pairs, all IBD-discordant, plus nine German pairs, of which four were IBD-concordant and five were IBD-discordant. Disease-associated traits were sought mainly through comparisons between IBD patients and their genetically identical healthy co-twins within discordant pairs. Each individual had, on average, about 151 000 unique TCRalpha sequences and 181 000 unique TCRbeta sequences available for analysis. General conclusions and limits of the study: The results gave no support for a single strong signal or clonotype linked to IBD. Different T cell subtypes could not be distinguished in the analysis. Because patients were on differing immunosuppressive treatments, the repertoires may have picked up extra background noise and inter-individual variability. IBD patients shared fewer clonotypes with other individuals than healthy twins did, most markedly in patients showing signs of disease activity. IBD patients had lower TCRbeta repertoire diversity, measured by the inverse Simpson index, than their healthy co-twins. Repertoire similarity did not differ between concordant and discordant twins, possibly due to limited statistical power.

From each donor, a roughly 2.5 ml peripheral blood sample was collected into PAXgene tubes and stored at -80 degrees C. Without T cell sorting, total RNA was isolated from whole blood using the PAXgene blood miRNA kit on an automated QIAcube. Peripheral blood from monozygotic twin pairs, either concordant or discordant for inflammatory bowel disease, underwent deep TCRalpha and TCRbeta repertoire profiling that used unique molecular barcoding. Smoking habits were recorded for all twin pairs, with individuals classified as current, former or never smokers. In the case of this clonotype: No antigen is known for it.

The germline V gene supplies CDR1 SGHTA and CDR2 FQGNSA. From cysteine to phenylalanine, the CDR3 is 16 amino acids long. The protein alone is recorded here. The library was produced with 5' RACE. For each TCR library, 3,500 to 4,000 ng of total RNA was used. For each sample, cDNA was synthesized in eight separate reactions using SMARTScribe reverse transcriptase. During cDNA synthesis, unique molecular identifiers containing a 6-nucleotide sample barcode were introduced by template switching. TCRalpha and TCRbeta cDNA was amplified in two nested PCRs of around 15 and 9 cycles, and bead purification was carried out after each PCR. Before amplification, the cDNA was treated with uracil DNA-glycosylase and purified using the QIAquick PCR purification kit. The second PCR added Illumina TruSeq-compatible adapters along with sample-specific barcodes. Library quality and concentration were checked on TapeStation and Qubit, and libraries were pooled at around 4.7 ng each. The pooled libraries were sequenced with 2 x 100 bp reads and custom sequencing primers on an Illumina HiSeq2500 single-index Rapid Run. As for the authors' bioinformatics: MiGEC version 1.2.6 was used for UMI-based consensus assembly, which corrected PCR and sequencing errors. MiXCR version 2.1.1 was used to carry out V(D)J alignment, clonotype assembly and CDR3 extraction. Gene usage, clonotype sharing and MAIT/NKT TCR abundance were normalised by analysing the top 1000, 10 000 and 20 000 clonotypes per sample. Diversity was computed as the inverse Simpson index with the vegan R package after downsampling to 27 000 UMIs. Statistical testing used paired Mann-Whitney U tests on the discordant twin pairs and applied Benjamini-Hochberg correction for multiple testing. TCRdb reprocessed the reads and assigns one entry to each CDR3 protein sequence, leaving out DNA. It is TCRdb's table, rather than the study itself, that gives the V and J calls and clone size. This sample's table carries under 130,000 distinct CDR3 sequences. Less than 2% of the sample belongs to the ten largest clones.

This clonotype was obtained from a human donor with ulcerative colitis or Crohn's disease, or a healthy co-twin of an affected twin (not recorded which). The chain employs TRBV7-2 and TRBJ2-7; the D gene TCRdb calls, TRBD2, cannot be checked with no DNA. The sequenced sample was blood. The CDR3 reads as follows: CASSLDGTSGSYEQYF.